The subject of this entry is one T cell receptor (beta chain). Germline lookup yields CDR1 WSHSY and CDR2 SAAADI. V trimming: 6 bases; J trimming: 5 bases; junction bases outside the gene matches: 14. This CDR3 is built from 16 residues. Sequencing was performed with immunoSEQ multiplex PCR; in TCRdb, only in-frame clones are kept and a portion is missing. In the table there are 70,000 to 95,000 clones, around 87% of which are singletons. These data come from a study of control samples from healthy donors and cancer patients. This clonotype was obtained from a man in his forties or fifties in good health. The chain has TRBV10-2 and TRBJ1-1; TRBD1 matches 8 bases. Sequencing was carried out using blood. CDR3 protein: CASSSRQGSDGTEAFF. The CDR3 nucleotides are TGCGCCAGCAGCTCGAGACAGGGGTCGGATGGGACTGAAGCTTTCTTT.